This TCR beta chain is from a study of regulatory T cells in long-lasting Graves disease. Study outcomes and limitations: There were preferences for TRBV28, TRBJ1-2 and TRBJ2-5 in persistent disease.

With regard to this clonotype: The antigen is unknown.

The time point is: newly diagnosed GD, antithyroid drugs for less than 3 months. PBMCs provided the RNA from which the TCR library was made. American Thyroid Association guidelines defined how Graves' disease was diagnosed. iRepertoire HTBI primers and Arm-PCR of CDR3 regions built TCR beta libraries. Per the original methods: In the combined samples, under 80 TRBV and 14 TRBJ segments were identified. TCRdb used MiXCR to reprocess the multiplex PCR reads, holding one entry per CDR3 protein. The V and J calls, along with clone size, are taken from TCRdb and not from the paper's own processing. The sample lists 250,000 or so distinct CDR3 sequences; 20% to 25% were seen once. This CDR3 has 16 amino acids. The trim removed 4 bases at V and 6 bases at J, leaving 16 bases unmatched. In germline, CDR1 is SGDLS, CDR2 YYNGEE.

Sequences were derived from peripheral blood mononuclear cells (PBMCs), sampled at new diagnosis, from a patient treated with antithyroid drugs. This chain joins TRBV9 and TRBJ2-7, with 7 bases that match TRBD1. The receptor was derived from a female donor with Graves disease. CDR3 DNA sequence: TGTGCCAGCAGCCCAGTAGGACAGGCCCATTGGGGCGAGCAGTACTTC. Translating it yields CASSPVGQAHWGEQYF.